Listed below are T cell receptor beta chains from one sample, sequenced in a study of cytomegalovirus exposure and HLA in healthy donors. Some clones are missing from TCRdb's copy, which holds only in-frame ones; the method was immunoSEQ multiplex PCR. Of 130,000 or so clones detected, 84% appear once; the ten largest clones hold approximately 3%. The sequenced sample was PBMCs. Every receptor here comes from a woman under 30 in good health and CMV-seropositive. Each CDR3 is given with its conserved first and last residue. D genes are given only for firm matches. Where a row states a size, it is once, few, many or the class of an expanded clone; other rows omit it.

CDR3aa,CDR3nt,j_gene,v_gene,d_gene,abundance
CASSPGTGDNYEQYF,TGTGCCAGCAGCCCTGGGACAGGGGACAACTACGAGCAGTACTTC,TRBJ2-7,TRBV5-4,TRBD1,.
CASSAEGGASYEQYF,TGTGCCAGCAGCGCGGAAGGGGGCGCCTCCTACGAGCAGTACTTC,TRBJ2-7,TRBV11-2,TRBD1,.
CASSIRTSGEQFF,TGTGCCAGTAGTATTCGGACTAGTGGTGAGCAGTTCTTC,TRBJ2-1,TRBV19,TRBD2,.
CASSLSSYNEQFF,TGTGCCAGCAGCTTATCGTCCTACAATGAGCAGTTCTTC,TRBJ2-1,TRBV7-2,.,.
CASSPLPIGPDTQYF,TGTGCCAGCTCACCATTGCCCATTGGGCCAGATACGCAGTATTTT,TRBJ2-3,TRBV18,.,.
CASIGPGTGTGYTF,TGTGCCAGCATCGGCCCAGGGACAGGGACCGGCTACACCTTC,TRBJ1-2,TRBV7-9,TRBD1,.
CASIPGFSSGIQYF,TGTGCCAGCATCCCGGGGTTTTCCTCGGGGATTCAGTACTTC,TRBJ2-4,TRBV6-6,.,.
CATAAPGNEKLFF,TGCGCCACAGCAGCCCCCGGGAATGAAAAACTGTTTTTT,TRBJ1-4,TRBV4-1,.,.
CASSSQGAYEQYF,TGTGCCAGCAGCTCGCAGGGGGCCTACGAGCAGTACTTC,TRBJ2-7,TRBV7-2,TRBD1,.
CASSLEGQGYEQYF,TGTGCCAGCAGCTTGGAGGGACAGGGCTACGAGCAGTACTTC,TRBJ2-7,TRBV5-5,TRBD1,.
CASSGDSLGPQETQYF,TGCGCCAGCAGCGGGGACAGCTTAGGCCCTCAAGAGACCCAGTACTTC,TRBJ2-5,TRBV5-1,TRBD1,.
CASSTGGAGANVLTF,TGTGCCAGTAGCACAGGGGGCGCTGGGGCCAACGTCCTGACTTTC,TRBJ2-6,TRBV19,TRBD1,.
CASSFGGEGQETQYF,TGTGCCAGCAGTTTTGGAGGGGAGGGGCAAGAGACCCAGTACTTC,TRBJ2-5,TRBV28,TRBD2,.
CASSPSAGGANYGYTF,TGTGCCAGCAGTCCCTCTGCGGGGGGGGCGAACTATGGCTACACCTTC,TRBJ1-2,TRBV27,.,few
CASSSDRDIGYTF,TGTGCCAGCAGCTCTGACAGGGACATTGGCTACACCTTC,TRBJ1-2,TRBV7-9,TRBD1,.
CSVGDRGRYNEQFF,TGCAGCGTAGGGGACAGGGGGCGCTACAATGAGCAGTTCTTC,TRBJ2-1,TRBV29-1,TRBD1,.
CASSPQGLYNEQFF,TGTGCCAGCTCACCGCAGGGGCTGTACAATGAGCAGTTCTTC,TRBJ2-1,TRBV18,.,.
CASSSVSYEQYF,TGTGCCAGCAGCTCGGTTAGCTACGAGCAGTACTTC,TRBJ2-7,TRBV7-9,.,once
CASSIEGTSGRETQYF,TGTGCCAGTAGTATAGAAGGGACTAGCGGACGAGAGACCCAGTACTTC,TRBJ2-5,TRBV19,TRBD2,few
CASSPLRGRVETQYF,TGTGCCAGCAGCCCCCTCCGAGGGCGAGTGGAGACCCAGTACTTC,TRBJ2-5,TRBV14,.,once
CAMSSGPAEETQYF,TGTGCCATGAGTAGCGGGCCCGCAGAGGAGACCCAGTACTTC,TRBJ2-5,TRBV6-1,TRBD2,.
CASSLEMTVSYEQYF,TGTGCCAGCAGCCTCGAAATGACAGTCTCCTACGAGCAGTACTTC,TRBJ2-7,TRBV5-6,.,.
CASGLVLRAVLSYEQYF,TGTGCTAGTGGTTTGGTACTCAGGGCCGTCCTCTCCTACGAGCAGTACTTC,TRBJ2-7,TRBV12-5,.,.
CASSDRGTEEQYF,TGTGCCAGCAGTGACAGGGGAACGGAAGAGCAGTACTTC,TRBJ2-7,TRBV27,TRBD1,.
CASIPSDLGPQHF,TGTGCCAGCATCCCCTCGGACTTAGGGCCCCAGCATTTT,TRBJ1-5,TRBV2,.,once
CASSFLAGGSGQETQYF,TGTGCCAGCAGCTTCCTAGCGGGGGGCAGTGGCCAAGAGACCCAGTACTTC,TRBJ2-5,TRBV13,TRBD2,.
CASSDTGTSFDEQFF,TGTGCCAGCAGCGACACCGGGACTAGCTTCGATGAGCAGTTCTTC,TRBJ2-1,TRBV9,TRBD2,.
CASSEGPAGGNEQFF,TGTGCCAGCAGTGAGGGCCCAGCGGGGGGCAATGAGCAGTTCTTC,TRBJ2-1,TRBV6-4,TRBD2,.
CASSPKRISYNEQFF,TGTGCCAGCAGCCCGAAGAGGATTTCCTACAATGAGCAGTTCTTC,TRBJ2-1,TRBV11-3,.,.
CASSHLAGGSYNEQFF,TGCGCCAGCAGCCACCTAGCGGGGGGTTCCTACAATGAGCAGTTCTTC,TRBJ2-1,TRBV4-1,TRBD2,few
CASSFRVGTGELFF,TGTGCCAGCAGTTTCAGGGTGGGAACCGGGGAGCTGTTTTTT,TRBJ2-2,TRBV28,.,.
CASSQQGNYYEQYF,TGTGCCAGCAGCCAACAGGGGAACTACTACGAGCAGTACTTC,TRBJ2-7,TRBV28,TRBD1,.
CASSQDYSANTGELFF,TGTGCCAGCAGCCAGGACTACTCCGCGAACACCGGGGAGCTGTTTTTT,TRBJ2-2,TRBV7-9,.,once